This T cell receptor beta chain was sequenced for a study of beta chain features in type 1 diabetes. Study observations and caveats: In all four CD4+ subsets, TCRB CDR3 length was significantly, moderately reduced in type 1 diabetes. Patients with type 1 diabetes showed fewer VDJ junction insertions and more deletions.

This clone came up a few times. As yet, its antigen is unknown. CDR3 length: 13 amino acids. The germline V gene has CDR1 MNHEY and CDR2 SMNVEV (reference sequence). V lost 6 bases and J lost 3; bases outside the gene matches: 3. Sequencing targeted expressed TCRB transcripts, as all isolated RNA had been reverse transcribed. Using immunoSEQ multiplex PCR, the repertoire was profiled, and TCRdb retains in-frame clones only, with some absent. The table has some 150,000 clones, around 9% seen once; the top ten hold approximately 0.7%. This chain joins TRBV27 and TRBJ2-7, with TRBD1 identical over 9 bases. The specimen sequenced was central memory CD4+ T cells from blood. This receptor was identified in a woman between 25 and 40 years old with type 1 diabetes. CDR3 sequence: CASRTTGGYEQYF. The CDR3, as DNA: TGTGCCAGCAGGACGACAGGGGGCTACGAGCAGTACTTC.